What follows describes a single TCR beta chain. The target antigen is unknown. Together with a sample-barcoded 5' primer, a J-beta primer mix was included in a second PCR lasting about 7 to 11 cycles. TCRdb analysed the 5' RACE reads with MiXCR anew, one entry per CDR3 protein. Of 1,500,000 or so distinct CDR3 sequences listed, under 55% were seen once; the top ten hold roughly 3.7%. The data belong to a study of blood T cells in healthy people across ages. Study-wide points: Considered underestimates were the diversity estimates obtained from one million T cells. Among T cells, TCR beta diversity per million cells dropped roughly linearly as age rose. There were more naive CD4+ cells and higher diversity in long-lived donors than in aged donors.

Trimming took 1 base from V and 2 from J, leaving 11 bases between them. The CDR3 runs 15 residues. Germline CDR1 is LGHNA and CDR2 is YSLEER. The rearrangement joins TRBV4-3 to TRBJ2-5; no definite D call. The clonotype was recovered from a woman younger than 35 in good health. The sample comprised blood. This chain's CDR3 is CASSQVAAAQETQYF. The CDR3 nucleotides are TGCGCCAGCAGCCAAGTCGCGGCAGCACAAGAGACCCAGTACTTC.